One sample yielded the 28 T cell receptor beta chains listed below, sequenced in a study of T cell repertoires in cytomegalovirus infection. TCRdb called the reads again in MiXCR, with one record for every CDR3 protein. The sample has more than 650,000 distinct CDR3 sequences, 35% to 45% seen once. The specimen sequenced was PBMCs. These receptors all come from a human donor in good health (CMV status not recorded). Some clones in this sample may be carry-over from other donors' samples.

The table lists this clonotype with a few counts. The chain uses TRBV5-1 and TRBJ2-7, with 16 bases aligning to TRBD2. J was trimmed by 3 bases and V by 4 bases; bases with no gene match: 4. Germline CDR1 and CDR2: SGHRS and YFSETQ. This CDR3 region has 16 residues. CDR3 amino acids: CASSPGLAGGYYEQYF. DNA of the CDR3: TGCGCCAGCAGCCCGGGACTAGCGGGGGGGTACTACGAGCAGTACTTC.

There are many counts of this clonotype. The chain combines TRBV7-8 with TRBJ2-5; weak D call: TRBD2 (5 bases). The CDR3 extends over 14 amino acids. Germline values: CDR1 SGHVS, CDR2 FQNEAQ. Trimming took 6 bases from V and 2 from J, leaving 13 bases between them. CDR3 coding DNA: TGTGCCAGCAGTTCCAGCAGACTACAAGAGACCCAGTACTTC. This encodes CASSSSRLQETQYF.

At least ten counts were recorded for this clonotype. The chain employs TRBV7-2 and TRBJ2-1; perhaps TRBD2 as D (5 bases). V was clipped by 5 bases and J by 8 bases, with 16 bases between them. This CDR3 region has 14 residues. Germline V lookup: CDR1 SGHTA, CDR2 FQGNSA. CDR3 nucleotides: TGTGCCAGCAGCCCCCACGCCCGGGGAGATGAGCAGTTCTTC. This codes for CASSPHARGDEQFF.

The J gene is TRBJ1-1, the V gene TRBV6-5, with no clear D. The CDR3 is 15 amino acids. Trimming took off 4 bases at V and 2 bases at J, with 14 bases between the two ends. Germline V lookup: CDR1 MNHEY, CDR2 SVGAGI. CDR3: CASSFGRITNTEAFF. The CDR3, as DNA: TGTGCCAGCAGTTTTGGACGGATAACCAACACTGAAGCTTTCTTT.

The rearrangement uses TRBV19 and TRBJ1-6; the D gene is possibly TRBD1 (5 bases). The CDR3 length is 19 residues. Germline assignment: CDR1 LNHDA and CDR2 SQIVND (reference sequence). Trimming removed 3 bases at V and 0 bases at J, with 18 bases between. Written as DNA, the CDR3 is TGTGCCAGTAGTATTGAGGAGGGACGGACCAGCTCCTATAATTCACCCCTCCACTTT. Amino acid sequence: CASSIEEGRTSSYNSPLHF.

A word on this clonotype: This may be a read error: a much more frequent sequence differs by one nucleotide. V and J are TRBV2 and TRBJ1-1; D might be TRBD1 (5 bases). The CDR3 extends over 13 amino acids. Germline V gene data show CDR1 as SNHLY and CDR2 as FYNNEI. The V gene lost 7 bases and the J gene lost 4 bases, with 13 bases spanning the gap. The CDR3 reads CASTRGDGTEAFF. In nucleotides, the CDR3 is TGTGCCAGCACCCGGGGGGATGGCACTGAAGCTTTCTTT.

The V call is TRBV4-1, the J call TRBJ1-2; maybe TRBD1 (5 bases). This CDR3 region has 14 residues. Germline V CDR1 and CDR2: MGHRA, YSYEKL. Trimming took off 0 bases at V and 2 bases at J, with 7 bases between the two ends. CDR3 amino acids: CASSQEGANYGYTF. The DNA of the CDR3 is TGCGCCAGCAGCCAAGAAGGGGCGAACTATGGCTACACCTTC.

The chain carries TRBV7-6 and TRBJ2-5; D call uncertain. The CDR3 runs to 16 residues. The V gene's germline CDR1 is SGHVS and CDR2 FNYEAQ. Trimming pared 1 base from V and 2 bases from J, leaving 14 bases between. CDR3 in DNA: TGTGCCAGCAGCTTAGTTCGACGATCAGGTCAAGAGACCCAGTACTTC. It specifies CASSLVRRSGQETQYF.

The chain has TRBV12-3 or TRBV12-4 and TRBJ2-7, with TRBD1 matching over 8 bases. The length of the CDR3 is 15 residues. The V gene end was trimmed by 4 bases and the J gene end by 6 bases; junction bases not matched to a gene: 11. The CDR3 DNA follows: TGTGCCAGCAGTTCACTAACGGACAGGGCGGGCGAGCAGTACTTC. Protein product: CASSSLTDRAGEQYF.

The CDR3 here is CASRGQRRQCGSEQYF. CDR3 nucleotide sequence: TGTGCCAGCAGAGGGCAACGGAGACAGTGTGGGAGCGAGCAGTACTTC. The V and J genes are TRBV6-1 and TRBJ2-7, with D perhaps matching TRBD1 or TRBD2 (5 bases each). The CDR3 totals 16 residues. Germline V CDR1 and CDR2: MNHNS, SASEGT. V was trimmed by 6 bases and J by 6 bases, leaving 24 bases between them.

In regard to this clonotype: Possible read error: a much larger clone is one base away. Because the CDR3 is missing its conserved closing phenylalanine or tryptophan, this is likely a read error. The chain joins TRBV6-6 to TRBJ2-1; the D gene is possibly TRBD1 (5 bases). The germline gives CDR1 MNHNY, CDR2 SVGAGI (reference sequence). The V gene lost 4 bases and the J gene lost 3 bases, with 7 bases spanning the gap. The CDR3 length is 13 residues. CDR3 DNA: TGTGCCAGCAGTTTCGACAGCTACAATGAGCAGTTCTTA. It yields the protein CASSFDSYNEQFL.

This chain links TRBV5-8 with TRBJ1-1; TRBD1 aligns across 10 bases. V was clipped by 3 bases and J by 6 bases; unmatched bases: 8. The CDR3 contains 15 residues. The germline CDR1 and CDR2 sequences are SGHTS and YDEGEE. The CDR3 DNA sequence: TGTGCCAGCAGCTCGACGGGACAGGGGTCTTCTGAAGCTTTCTTT. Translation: CASSSTGQGSSEAFF.

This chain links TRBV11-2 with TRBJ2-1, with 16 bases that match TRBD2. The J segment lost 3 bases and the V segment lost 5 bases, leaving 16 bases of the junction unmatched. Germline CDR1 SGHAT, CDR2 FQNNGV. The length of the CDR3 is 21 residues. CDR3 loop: CASSPRGTSGRERWFYNEQFF. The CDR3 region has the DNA TGTGCCAGCAGCCCTAGGGGGACTAGCGGGAGGGAGCGCTGGTTCTACAATGAGCAGTTCTTC.

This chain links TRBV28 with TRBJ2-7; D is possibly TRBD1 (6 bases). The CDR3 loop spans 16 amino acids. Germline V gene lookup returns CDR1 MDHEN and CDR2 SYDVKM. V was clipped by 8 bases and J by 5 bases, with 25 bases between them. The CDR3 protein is CASGLGVSGRGDEQYF. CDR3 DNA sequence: TGTGCCAGCGGATTGGGGGTCTCGGGCAGGGGCGACGAGCAGTACTTC.

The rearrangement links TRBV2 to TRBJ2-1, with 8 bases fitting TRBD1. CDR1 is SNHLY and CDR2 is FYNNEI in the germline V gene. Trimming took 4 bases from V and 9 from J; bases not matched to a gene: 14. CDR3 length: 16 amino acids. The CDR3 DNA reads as TGTGCCAGCAGTGTAAGACAGGGGCGGCAGGTCGGTGAGCAGTTCTTC. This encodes CASSVRQGRQVGEQFF. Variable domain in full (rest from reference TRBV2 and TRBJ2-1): EPEVTQTPSHQVTQMGQEVILRCVPISNHLYFYWYRQILGQKVEFLVSFYNNEISEKSEIFDDQFSVERPDGSNFTLKIRSTKLEDSAMYFCASSVRQGRQVGEQFFGPGTRLTVL.

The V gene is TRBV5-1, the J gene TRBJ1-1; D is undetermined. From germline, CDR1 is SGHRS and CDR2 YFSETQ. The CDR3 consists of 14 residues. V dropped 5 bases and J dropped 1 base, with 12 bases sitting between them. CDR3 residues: CASRGTFTNTEAFF. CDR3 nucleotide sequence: TGCGCCAGCAGGGGTACCTTTACGAACACTGAAGCTTTCTTT.

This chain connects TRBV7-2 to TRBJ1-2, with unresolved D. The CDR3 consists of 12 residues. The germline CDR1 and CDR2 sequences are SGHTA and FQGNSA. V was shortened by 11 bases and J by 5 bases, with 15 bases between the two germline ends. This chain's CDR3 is CASPLGGYGYTF. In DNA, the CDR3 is TGTGCCTCACCCCTGGGTGGGTATGGCTACACCTTC.

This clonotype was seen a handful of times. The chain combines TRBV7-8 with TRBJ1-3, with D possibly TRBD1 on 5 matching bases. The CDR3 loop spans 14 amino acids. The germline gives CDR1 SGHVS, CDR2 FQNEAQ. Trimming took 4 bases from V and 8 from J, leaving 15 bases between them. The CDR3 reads CASSSAPPGDTIYF. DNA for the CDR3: TGTGCCAGCAGCTCAGCCCCCCCGGGGGACACCATATATTTT.

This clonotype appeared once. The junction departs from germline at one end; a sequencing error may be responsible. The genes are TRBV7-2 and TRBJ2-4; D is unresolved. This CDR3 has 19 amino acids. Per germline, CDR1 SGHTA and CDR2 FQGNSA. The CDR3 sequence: CASSFSLACGLPAKNIQYF. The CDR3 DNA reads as TGTGCCAGCAGCTTCAGTTTGGCGTGTGGGCTCCCGGCCAAAAACATTCAGTACTTT.

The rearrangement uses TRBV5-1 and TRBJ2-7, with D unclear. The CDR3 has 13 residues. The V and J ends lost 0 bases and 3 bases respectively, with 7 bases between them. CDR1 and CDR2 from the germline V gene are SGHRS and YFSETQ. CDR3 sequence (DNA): TGCGCCAGCAGCTTGGAGTGGTTCTACGAGCAGTACTTC. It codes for CASSLEWFYEQYF.

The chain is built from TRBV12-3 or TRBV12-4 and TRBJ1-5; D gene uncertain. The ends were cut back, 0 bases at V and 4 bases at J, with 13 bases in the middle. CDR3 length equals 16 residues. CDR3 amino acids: CASSLASQVTNQPQHF. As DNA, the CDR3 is TGTGCCAGCAGTTTAGCGTCCCAGGTGACGAATCAGCCCCAGCATTTT.

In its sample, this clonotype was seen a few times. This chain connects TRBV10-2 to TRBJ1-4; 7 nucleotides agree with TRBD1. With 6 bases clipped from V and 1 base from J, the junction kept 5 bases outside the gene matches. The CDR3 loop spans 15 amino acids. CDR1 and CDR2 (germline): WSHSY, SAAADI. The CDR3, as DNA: TGCGCCAGCAGCCGCGGACAGGAAACTAATGAAAAACTGTTTTTT. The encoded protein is CASSRGQETNEKLFF.

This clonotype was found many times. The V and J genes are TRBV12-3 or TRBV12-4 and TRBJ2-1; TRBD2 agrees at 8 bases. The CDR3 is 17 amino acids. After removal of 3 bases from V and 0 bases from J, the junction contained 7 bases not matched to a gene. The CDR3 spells CASSLAGGSISYNEQFF. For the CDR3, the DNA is TGTGCCAGCAGTTTGGCGGGAGGATCCATCTCCTACAATGAGCAGTTCTTC.

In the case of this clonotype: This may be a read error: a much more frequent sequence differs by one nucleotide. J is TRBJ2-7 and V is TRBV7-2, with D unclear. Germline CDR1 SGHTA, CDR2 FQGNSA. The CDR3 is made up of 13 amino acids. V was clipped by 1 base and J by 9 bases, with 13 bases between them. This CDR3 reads CASSLEPQRWQYF. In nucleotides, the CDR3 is TGTGCCAGCAGCTTAGAGCCCCAACGATGGCAGTACTTC.

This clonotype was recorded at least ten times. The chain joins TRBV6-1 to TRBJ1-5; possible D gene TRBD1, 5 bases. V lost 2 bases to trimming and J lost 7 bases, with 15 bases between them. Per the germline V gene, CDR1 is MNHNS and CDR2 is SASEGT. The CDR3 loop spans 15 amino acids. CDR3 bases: TGTGCCAGCAGTGAACGGTCGGGGGGAGGACAGCCCCAGCATTTT. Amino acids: CASSERSGGGQPQHF.

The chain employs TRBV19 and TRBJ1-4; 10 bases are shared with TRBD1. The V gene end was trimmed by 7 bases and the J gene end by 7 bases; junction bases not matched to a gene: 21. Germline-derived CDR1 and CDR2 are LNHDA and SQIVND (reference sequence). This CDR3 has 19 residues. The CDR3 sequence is CASTPLLGTGAFSLEKLFF. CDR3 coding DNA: TGTGCCAGTACCCCCCTGCTGGGGACAGGGGCGTTTTCTCTTGAAAAACTGTTTTTT. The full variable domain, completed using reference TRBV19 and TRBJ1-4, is DGGITQSPKYLFRKEGQNVTLSCEQNLNHDAMYWYRQDPGQGLRLIYYSQIVNDFQKGDIAEGYSVSREKKESFPLTVTSAQKNPTAFYLCASTPLLGTGAFSLEKLFFGSGTQLSVL.

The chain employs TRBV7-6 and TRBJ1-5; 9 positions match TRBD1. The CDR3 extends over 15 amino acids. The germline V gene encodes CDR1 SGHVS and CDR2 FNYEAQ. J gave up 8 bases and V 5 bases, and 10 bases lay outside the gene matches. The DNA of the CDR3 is TGTGCCAGCAGCCCAAGGACAGGGGCTGCGGAGCCCCAGCATTTT. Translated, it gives CASSPRTGAAEPQHF.

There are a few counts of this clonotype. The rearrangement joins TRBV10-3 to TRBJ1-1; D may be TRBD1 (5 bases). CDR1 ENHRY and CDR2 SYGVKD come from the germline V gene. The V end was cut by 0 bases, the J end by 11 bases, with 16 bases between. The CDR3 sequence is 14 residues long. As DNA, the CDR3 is TGTGCCATCAGTGAGTCGGTGGGGCGCGCGTCCGCTTTCTTT. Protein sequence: CAISESVGRASAFF.